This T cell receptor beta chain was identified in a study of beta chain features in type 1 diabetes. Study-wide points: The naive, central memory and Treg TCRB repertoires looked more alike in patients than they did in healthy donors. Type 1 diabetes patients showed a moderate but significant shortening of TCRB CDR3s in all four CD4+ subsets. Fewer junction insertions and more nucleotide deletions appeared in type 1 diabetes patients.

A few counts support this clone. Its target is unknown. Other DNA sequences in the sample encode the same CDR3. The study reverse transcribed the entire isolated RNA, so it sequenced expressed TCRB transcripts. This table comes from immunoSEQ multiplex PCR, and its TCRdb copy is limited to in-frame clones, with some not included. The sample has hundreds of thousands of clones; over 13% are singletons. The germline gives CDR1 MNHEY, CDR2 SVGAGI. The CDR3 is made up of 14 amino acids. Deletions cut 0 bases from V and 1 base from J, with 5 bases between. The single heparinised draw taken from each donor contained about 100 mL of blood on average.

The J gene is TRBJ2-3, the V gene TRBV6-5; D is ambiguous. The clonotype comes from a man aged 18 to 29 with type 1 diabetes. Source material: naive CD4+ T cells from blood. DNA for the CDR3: TGTGCCAGCAGTTACTCGCACCGCACAGATACGCAGTATTTT. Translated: CASSYSHRTDTQYF.